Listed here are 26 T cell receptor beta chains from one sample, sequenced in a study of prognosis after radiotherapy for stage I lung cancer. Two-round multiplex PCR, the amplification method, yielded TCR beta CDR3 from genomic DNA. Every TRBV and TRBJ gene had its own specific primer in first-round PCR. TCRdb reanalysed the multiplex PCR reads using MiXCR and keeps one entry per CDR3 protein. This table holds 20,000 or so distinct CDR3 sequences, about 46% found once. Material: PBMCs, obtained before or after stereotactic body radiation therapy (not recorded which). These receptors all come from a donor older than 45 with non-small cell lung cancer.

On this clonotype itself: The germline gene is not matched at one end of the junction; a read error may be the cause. The CDR3 is CASSTLRGGYTRELFF. The CDR3 coding sequence is TGTGCCAGCAGCACCCTGCGGGGTGGCTACACCAGGGAGCTGTTTTTT. The chain links TRBV6-2 or TRBV6-3 to TRBJ2-2; TRBD2 is a possible D gene (6 bases). This CDR3 has 16 residues. The V gene's germline CDR1 is MNHEY and CDR2 SVGEGT.

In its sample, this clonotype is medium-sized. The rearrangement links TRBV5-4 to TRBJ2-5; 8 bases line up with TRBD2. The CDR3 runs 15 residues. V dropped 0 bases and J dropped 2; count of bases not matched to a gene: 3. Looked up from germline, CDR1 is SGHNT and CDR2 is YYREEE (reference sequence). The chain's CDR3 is CASSLVVAGQETQYF. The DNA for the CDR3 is TGTGCCAGCAGCTTGGTAGTAGCGGGGCAAGAGACCCAGTACTTC.

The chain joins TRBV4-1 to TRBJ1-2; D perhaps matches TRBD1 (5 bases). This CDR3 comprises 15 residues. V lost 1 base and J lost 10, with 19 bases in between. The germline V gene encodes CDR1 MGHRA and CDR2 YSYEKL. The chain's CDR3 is CASSQVVAGHHVYTF. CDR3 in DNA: TGCGCCAGCAGCCAAGTAGTGGCAGGACACCATGTCTACACCTTC.

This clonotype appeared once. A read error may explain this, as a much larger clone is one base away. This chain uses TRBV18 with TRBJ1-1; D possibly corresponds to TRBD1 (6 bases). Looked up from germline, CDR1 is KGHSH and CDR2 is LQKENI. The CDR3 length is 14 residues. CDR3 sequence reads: CAGSEQGHNTEAFF. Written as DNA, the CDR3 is TGTGCCGGCTCAGAACAGGGACACAACACTGAAGCTTTCTTT.

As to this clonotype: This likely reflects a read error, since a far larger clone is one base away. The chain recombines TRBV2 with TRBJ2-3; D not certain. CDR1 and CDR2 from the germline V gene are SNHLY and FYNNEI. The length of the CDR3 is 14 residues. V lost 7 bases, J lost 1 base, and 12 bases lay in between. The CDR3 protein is CASIQLPGTDTQYF. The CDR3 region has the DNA TGTGCCAGCATCCAGCTCCCGGGCACAGATACGCAGTATTTT.

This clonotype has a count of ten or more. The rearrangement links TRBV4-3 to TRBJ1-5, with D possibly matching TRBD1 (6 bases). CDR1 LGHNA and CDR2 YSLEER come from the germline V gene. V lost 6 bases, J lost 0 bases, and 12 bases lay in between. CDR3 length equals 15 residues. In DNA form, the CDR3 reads TGCGCCAGCAGTCTAGACAGGTATAGCAATCAGCCCCAGCATTTT. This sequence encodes CASSLDRYSNQPQHF.

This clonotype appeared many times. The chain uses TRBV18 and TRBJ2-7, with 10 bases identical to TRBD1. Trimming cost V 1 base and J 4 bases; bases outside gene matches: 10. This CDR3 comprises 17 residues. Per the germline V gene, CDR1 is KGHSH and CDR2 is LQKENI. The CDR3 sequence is CASSPLTPGTGAYEQYF. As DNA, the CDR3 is TGTGCCAGCTCACCACTCACACCCGGGACAGGGGCATACGAGCAGTACTTC.

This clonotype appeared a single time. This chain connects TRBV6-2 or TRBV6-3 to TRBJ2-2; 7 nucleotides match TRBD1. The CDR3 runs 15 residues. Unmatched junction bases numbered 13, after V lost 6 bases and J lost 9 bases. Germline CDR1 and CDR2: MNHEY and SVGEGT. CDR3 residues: CASSYESEGAWELFF. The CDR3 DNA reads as TGTGCCAGCAGCTACGAGAGTGAGGGGGCCTGGGAGCTGTTTTTT.

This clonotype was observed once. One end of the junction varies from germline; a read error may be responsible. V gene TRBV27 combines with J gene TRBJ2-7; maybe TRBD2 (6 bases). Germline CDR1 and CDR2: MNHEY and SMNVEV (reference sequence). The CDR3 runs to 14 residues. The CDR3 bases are TGTGCCAGCAGCTTATGGGGGGTAACCTACGAGCAGTACTTC. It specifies CASSLWGVTYEQYF.

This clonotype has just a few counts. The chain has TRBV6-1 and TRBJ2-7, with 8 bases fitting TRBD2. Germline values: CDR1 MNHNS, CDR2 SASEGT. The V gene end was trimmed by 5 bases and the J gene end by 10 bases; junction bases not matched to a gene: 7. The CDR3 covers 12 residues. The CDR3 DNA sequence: TGTGCCAGCAGTACCGGGACTAGAAATCAGTACTTC. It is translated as CASSTGTRNQYF.

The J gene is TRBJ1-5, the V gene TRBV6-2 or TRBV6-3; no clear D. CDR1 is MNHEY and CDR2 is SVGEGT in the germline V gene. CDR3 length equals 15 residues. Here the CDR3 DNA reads TGTGTAAGCAGTGAAGATGACCAACCCGGGCGGCCCCAGCATTTT. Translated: CVSSEDDQPGRPQHF.

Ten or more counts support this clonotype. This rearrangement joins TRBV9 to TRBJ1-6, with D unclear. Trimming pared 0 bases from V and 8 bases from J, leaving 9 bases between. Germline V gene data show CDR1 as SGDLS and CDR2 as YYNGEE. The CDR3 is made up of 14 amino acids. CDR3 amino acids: CASSVDAEYSPLHF. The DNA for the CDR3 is TGTGCCAGCAGCGTAGACGCAGAGTATTCACCCCTCCACTTT.

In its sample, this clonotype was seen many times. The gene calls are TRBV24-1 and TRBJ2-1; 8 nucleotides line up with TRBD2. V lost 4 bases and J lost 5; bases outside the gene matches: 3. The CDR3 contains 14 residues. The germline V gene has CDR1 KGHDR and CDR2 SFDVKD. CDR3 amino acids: CATSESGSDNEQFF. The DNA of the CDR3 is TGTGCCACCAGTGAGAGCGGGAGCGACAATGAGCAGTTCTTC.

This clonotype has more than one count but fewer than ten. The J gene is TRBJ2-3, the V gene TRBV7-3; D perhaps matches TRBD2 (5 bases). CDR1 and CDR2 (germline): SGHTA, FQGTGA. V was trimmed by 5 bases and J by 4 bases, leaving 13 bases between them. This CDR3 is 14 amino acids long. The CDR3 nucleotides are TGTGCCAGCAGCCAGGACTTAGGCGCAGATACGCAGTATTTT. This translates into CASSQDLGADTQYF.

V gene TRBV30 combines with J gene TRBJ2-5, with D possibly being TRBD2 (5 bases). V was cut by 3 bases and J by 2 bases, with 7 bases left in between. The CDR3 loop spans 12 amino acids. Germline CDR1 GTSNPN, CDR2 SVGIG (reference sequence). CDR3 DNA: TGTGCCTGGAGCCCGGGGCAAGAGACCCAGTACTTC. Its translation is CAWSPGQETQYF.

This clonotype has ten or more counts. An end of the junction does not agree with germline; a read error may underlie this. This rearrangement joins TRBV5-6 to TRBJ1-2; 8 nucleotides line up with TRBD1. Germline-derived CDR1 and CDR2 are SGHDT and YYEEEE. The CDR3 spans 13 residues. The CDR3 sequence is CASSLDRDYGYTF. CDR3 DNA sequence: TGTGCCAGCAGTTTGGACAGGGACTATGGCTACACCTTC.

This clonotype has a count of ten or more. The CDR3 coding sequence is TGTGCCAGCAGTTCCTTGGGACAGGGGGCGAGGACTGAAGCTTTCTTT. This gives the protein CASSSLGQGARTEAFF. The rearrangement uses TRBV28 and TRBJ1-1; the match to TRBD1 covers 12 bases. Germline CDR1 MDHEN, CDR2 SYDVKM. V shed 4 bases, J shed 5 bases, and the junction held 8 bases outside the gene matches. The CDR3 loop spans 16 amino acids. The whole variable domain, remainder taken from reference TRBV28 and TRBJ1-1, is DVKVTQSSRYLVKRTGEKVFLECVQDMDHENMFWYRQDPGLGLRLIYFSYDVKMKEKGDIPEGYSVSREKKERFSLILESASTNQTSMYLCASSSLGQGARTEAFFGQGTRLTVV.

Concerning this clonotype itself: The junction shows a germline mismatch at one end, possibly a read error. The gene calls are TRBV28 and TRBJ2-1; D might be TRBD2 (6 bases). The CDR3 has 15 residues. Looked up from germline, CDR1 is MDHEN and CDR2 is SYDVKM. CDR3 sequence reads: CASSLSGYSFNEQSF. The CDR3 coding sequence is TGTGCCAGCAGTCTAAGCGGGTATAGCTTCAATGAGCAGTCCTTC.

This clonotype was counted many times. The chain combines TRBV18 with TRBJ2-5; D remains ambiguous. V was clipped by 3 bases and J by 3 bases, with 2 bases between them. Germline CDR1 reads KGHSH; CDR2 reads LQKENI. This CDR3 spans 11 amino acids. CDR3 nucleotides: TGTGCCAGCTCACCTAAAGAGACCCAGTACTTC. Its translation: CASSPKETQYF.

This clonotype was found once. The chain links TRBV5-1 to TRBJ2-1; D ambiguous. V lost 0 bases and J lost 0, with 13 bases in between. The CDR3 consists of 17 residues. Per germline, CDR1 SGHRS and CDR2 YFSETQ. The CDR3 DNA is TGCGCCAGCAGCTTGGCCGCAGGTGTCAGCTCCTACAATGAGCAGTTCTTC. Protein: CASSLAAGVSSYNEQFF.

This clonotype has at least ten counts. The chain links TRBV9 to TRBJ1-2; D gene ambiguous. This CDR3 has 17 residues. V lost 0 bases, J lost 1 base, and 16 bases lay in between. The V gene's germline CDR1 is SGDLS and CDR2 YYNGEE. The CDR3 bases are TGTGCCAGCAGCGTAGAGGATCGGATGAACCGTAACTATGGCTACACCTTC. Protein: CASSVEDRMNRNYGYTF.

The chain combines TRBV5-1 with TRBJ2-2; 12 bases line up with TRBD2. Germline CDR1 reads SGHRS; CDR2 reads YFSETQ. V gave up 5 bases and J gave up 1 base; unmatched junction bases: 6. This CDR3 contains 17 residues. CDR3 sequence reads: CASRQTSGSGNTGELFF. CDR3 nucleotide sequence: TGCGCCAGCAGACAGACTAGCGGGAGCGGGAACACCGGGGAGCTGTTTTTT.

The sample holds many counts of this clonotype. The CDR3 spells CASSQDLGGAGGYTF. The CDR3 DNA reads as TGTGCCAGCAGCCAAGATCTGGGGGGCGCGGGAGGCTACACCTTC. This rearrangement joins TRBV3-1 to TRBJ1-2; TRBD1 might be the D (6 bases). CDR1 and CDR2 (germline): LGHDT, YNNKEL (reference sequence). V was clipped by 0 bases and J by 8 bases, with 16 bases between them. The CDR3 has 15 amino acids.

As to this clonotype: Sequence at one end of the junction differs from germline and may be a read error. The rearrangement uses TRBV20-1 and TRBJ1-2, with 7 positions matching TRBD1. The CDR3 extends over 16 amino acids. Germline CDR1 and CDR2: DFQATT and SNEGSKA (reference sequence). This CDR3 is CSASGTVGPLGYVYTF. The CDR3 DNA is TGCAGTGCTAGCGGGACAGTGGGCCCTCTCGGCTATGTCTACACCTTC.

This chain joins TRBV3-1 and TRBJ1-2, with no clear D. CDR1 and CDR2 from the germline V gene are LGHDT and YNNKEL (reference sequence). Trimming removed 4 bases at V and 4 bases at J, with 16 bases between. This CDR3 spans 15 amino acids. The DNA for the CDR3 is TGTGCCAGCAGCCCCCTAGGGATCTCGGGCTATGGCTACACCTTC. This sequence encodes CASSPLGISGYGYTF.

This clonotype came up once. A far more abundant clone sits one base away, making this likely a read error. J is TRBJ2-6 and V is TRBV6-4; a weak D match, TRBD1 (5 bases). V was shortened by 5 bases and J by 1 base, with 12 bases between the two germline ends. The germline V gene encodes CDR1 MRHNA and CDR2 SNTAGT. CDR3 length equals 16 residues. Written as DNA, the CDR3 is TGTGCCAGCAGTCTGATCGACAGTTCTGGGGCCAACGTCCTGACTTTC. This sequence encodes CASSLIDSSGANVLTF.